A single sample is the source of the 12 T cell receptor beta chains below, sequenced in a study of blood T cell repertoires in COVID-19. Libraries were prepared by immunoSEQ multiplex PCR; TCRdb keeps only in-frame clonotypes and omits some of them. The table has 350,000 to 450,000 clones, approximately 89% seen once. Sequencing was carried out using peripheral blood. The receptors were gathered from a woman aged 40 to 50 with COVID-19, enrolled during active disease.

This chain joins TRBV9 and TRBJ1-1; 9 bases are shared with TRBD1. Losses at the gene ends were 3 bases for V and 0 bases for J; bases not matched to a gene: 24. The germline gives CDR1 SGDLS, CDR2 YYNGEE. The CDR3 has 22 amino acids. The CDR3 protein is CASSARPIPLGTGSLLNTEAFF. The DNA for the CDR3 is TGTGCCAGCAGCGCAAGACCTATACCTTTGGGGACAGGGTCCCTTTTGAACACTGAAGCTTTCTTT.

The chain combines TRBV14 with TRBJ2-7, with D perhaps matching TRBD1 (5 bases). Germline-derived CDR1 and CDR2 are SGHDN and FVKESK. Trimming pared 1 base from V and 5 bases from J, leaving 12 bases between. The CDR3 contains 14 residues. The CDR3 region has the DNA TGTGCCAGCAGCCAAGTTTGGGGCAGAGACGAGCAGTACTTC. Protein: CASSQVWGRDEQYF.

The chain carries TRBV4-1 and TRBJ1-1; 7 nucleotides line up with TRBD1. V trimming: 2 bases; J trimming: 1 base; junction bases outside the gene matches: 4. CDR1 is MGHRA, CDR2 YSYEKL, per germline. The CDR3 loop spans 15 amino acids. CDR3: CASSQPDRANTEAFF. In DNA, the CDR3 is TGCGCCAGCAGCCAACCTGACAGGGCGAACACTGAAGCTTTCTTT.

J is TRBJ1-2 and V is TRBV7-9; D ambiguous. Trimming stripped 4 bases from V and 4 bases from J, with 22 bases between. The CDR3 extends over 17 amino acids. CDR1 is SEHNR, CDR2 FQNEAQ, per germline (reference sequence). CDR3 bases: TGTGCCAGCAGCTCAACGCGAGATAGCTACGGAGGCTATGGCTACACCTTC. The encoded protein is CASSSTRDSYGGYGYTF. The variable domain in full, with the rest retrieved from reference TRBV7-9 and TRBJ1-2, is DTGVSQNPRHKITKRGQNVTFRCDPISEHNRLYWYRQTLGQGPEFLTYFQNEAQLEKSRLLSDRFSAERPKGSFSTLEIQRTEQGDSAMYLCASSSTRDSYGGYGYTFGSGTRLTVV.

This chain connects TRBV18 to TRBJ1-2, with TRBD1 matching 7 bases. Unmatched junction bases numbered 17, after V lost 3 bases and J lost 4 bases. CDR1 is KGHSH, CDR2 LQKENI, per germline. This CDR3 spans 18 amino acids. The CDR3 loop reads CASSPTIQPRGITYGYTF. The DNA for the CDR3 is TGTGCCAGCTCACCCACAATCCAGCCCAGGGGGATTACCTATGGCTACACCTTC.

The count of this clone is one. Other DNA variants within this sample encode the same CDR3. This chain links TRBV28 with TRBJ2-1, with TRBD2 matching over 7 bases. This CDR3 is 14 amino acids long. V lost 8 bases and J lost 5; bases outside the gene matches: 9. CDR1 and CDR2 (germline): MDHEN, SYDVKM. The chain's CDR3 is CASRWGRANNEQFF. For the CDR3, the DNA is TGTGCCAGCCGGTGGGGGAGGGCCAACAATGAGCAGTTCTTC.

CDR3 nucleotide sequence: TGTGCCAGCAGTTACTCGGGGGCAGGGGCCTACGAGCAGTACTTC. Its protein is CASSYSGAGAYEQYF. This chain uses TRBV6-5 with TRBJ2-7, with D perhaps TRBD1 (6 bases). Germline V CDR1 and CDR2: MNHEY, SVGAGI. Trimming cost V 0 bases and J 2 bases, with 11 bases left between them. The CDR3 consists of 15 residues.

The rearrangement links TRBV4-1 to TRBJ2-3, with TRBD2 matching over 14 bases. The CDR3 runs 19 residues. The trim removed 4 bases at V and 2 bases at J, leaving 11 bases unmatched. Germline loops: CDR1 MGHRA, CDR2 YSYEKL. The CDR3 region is CASSRLLTSGGAITDTQYF. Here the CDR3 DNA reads TGCGCCAGCAGCCGCCTACTGACTAGCGGGGGGGCTATCACAGATACGCAGTATTTT.

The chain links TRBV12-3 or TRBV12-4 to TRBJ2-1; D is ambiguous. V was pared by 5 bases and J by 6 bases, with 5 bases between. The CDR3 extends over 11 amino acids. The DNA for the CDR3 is TGTGCCAGCAGTGCGCGCAATGAGCAGTTCTTC. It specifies CASSARNEQFF.

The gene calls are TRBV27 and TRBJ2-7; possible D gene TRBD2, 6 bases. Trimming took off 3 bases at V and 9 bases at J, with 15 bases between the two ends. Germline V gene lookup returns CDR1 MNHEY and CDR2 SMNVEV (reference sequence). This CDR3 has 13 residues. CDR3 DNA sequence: TGTGCCAGCAGTTTGGGGATCGATAGCGGGCAGTACTTC. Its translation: CASSLGIDSGQYF.

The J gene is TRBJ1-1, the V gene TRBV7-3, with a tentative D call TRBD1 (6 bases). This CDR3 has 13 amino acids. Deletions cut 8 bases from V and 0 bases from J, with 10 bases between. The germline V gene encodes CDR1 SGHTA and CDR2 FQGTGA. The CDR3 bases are TGTGCCAGCGGGAAGGGGGTGAACACTGAAGCTTTCTTT. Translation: CASGKGVNTEAFF.

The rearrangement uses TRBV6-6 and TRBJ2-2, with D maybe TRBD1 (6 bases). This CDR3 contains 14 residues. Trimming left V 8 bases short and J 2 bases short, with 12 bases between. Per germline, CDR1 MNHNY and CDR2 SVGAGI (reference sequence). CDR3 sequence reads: CASRRDTNTGELFF. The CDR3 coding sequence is TGTGCCAGCCGCCGGGACACTAACACCGGGGAGCTGTTTTTT.